Described below is a single TCR beta chain sequence and its context. No antigen is known for it. Libraries were prepared by immunoSEQ multiplex PCR; TCRdb keeps only in-frame clonotypes and omits some of them. The sample carries 110,000 to 150,000 clones, roughly 85% recorded once. This entry belongs to a study of T cell responses to AZD1222 COVID-19 vaccine. Study context: The study pooled second doses at about 4 or about 12 weeks. The study, taken as a whole, reports: At 160-218 and 743-854, vaccine-associated CD4 TCRs were dominant, and they spanned spike. Only 5 or 6 individuals given AZD1222 were seropositive at baseline. Epitopes outside B.1.351 and B.1.1.7 mutated regions reportedly drew nearly half of spike TCRs.

V gave up 2 bases and J gave up 4 bases, with 9 bases separating them. The germline V gene has CDR1 SGHTA and CDR2 FQGNSA. The length of the CDR3 is 13 residues. Material: peripheral blood, obtained on day 0 of AZD1222 vaccination. The sequence was collected from an adult in good health. The chain carries TRBV7-2 and TRBJ2-7; no reliable D call. Written as DNA, the CDR3 is TGTGCCAGCAGCTTATTATCGCTGTACGAGCAGTACTTC. Translated, it gives CASSLLSLYEQYF.